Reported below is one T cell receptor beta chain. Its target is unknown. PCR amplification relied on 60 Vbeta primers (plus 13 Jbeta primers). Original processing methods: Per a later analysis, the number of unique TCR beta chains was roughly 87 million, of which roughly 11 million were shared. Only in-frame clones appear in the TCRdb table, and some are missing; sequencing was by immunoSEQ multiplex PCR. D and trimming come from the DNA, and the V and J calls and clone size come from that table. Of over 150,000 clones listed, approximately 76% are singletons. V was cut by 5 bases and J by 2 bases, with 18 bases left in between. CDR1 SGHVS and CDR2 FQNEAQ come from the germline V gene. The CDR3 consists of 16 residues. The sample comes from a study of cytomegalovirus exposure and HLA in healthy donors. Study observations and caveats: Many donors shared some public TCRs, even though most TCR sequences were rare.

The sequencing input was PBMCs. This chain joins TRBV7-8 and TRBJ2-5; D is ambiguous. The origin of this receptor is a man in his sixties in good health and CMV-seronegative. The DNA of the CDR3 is TGTGCCAGCAGCATTCGTTTGGGCCTTGGGCAAGAGACCCAGTACTTC. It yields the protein CASSIRLGLGQETQYF.